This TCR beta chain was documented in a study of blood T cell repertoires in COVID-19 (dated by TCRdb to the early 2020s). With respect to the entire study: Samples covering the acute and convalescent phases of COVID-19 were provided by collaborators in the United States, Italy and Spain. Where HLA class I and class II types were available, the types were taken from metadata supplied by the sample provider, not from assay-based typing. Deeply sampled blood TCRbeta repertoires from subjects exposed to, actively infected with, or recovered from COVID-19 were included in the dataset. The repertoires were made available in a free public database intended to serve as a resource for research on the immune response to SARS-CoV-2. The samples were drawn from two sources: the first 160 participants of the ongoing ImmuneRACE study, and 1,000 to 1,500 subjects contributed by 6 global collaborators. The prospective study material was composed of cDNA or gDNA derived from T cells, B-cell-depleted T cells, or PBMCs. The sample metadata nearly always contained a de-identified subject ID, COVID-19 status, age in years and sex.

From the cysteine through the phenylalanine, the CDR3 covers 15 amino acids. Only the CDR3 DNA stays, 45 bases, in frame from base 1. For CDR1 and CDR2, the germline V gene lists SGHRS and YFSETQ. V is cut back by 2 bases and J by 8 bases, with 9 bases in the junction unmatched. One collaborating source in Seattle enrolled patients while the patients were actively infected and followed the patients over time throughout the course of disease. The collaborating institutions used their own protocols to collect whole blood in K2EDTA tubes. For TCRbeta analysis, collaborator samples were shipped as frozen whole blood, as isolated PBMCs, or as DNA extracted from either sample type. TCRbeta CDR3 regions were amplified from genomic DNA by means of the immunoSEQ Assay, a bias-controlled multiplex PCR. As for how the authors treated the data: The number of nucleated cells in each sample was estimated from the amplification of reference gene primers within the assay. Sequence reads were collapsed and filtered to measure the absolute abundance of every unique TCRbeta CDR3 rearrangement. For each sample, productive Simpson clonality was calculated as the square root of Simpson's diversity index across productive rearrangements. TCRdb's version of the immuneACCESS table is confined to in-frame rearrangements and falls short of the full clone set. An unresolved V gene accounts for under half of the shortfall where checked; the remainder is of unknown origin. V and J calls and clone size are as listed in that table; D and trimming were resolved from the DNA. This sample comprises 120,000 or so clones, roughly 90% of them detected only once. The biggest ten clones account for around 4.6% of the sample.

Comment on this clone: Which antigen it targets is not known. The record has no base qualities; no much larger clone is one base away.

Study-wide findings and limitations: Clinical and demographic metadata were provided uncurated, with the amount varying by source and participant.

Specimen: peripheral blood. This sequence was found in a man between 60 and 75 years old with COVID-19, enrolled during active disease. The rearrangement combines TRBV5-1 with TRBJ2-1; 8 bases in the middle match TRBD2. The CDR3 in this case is CASSFQSGSEDEQFF. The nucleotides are TGCGCCAGCAGCTTCCAGAGCGGGAGTGAGGATGAGCAGTTCTTC.